This T cell receptor (beta chain) was profiled in a study of T cell responses to AZD1222 COVID-19 vaccine. Concerning this clone itself: Its specificity is not known.

The assay was immunoSEQ multiplex PCR, and TCRdb's table has in-frame clones only and misses some. This table holds approximately 170,000 clones, 90% to 95% found once. Study-level findings and limits: Just five or six AZD1222 recipients were seropositive at baseline. Increased Spike-specific TCR breadth and depth were observed after two AZD1222 doses.

Looked up from germline, CDR1 is ENHRY and CDR2 is SYGVKD. V lost 1 base and J 4 bases, leaving 14 bases between the germline ends. The CDR3 runs 16 residues. Sequencing was performed on peripheral blood, taken 28 days after the second AZD1222 dose. The gene calls are TRBV10-3 and TRBJ1-5; D call uncertain. The receptor comes from an adult who received the AZD1222 COVID-19 vaccine. This CDR3 is CAISEYVGTGNQPQHF. The DNA of the CDR3 is TGTGCCATCAGTGAGTACGTTGGAACGGGGAATCAGCCCCAGCATTTT.